The sequence of this T cell receptor (beta chain) was determined in a study of blood T cell repertoires in COVID-19. Study members were between about 18 and 100 years old and lived in around 24 US regions. Researchers sorted participants into cohorts using their self-reported clinical history. TCRdb's table, derived via immunoSEQ multiplex PCR, lists solely in-frame clones and lacks some. The table lists about 160,000 clones, roughly 80% of them singletons. From germline, CDR1 is MDHEN and CDR2 SYDVKM. V was pared by 3 bases and J by 3 bases, with 18 bases between. The CDR3 has 16 amino acids. Material for sequencing was PBMCs or T cells enriched from blood (not recorded which). The sequence derives from a woman in her forties or fifties who had recovered from COVID-19. V usage is TRBV28 and J usage is TRBJ2-7, with D tentatively TRBD1 (6 bases). The CDR3 spells CASSLLDSSAIYEQYF. For the CDR3, the DNA is TGTGCCAGCAGTTTGTTGGACAGCAGCGCAATCTACGAGCAGTACTTC.